This record concerns one TCR beta chain sequence. Only in-frame clones appear in the TCRdb table, and some are missing; sequencing was by immunoSEQ multiplex PCR. The repertoire holds 100,000 to 150,000 clones, with around 94% as singletons. The data were taken from a study of control samples from healthy donors and cancer patients. The sequence was collected from a man aged 80 or over with head and neck cancer. The sequencing sample was made of PBMCs.

CDR3 amino acids: CASSRNRENTVNTEAFF. The CDR3 DNA follows: TGTGCCAGCTCACGTAACAGGGAAAATACGGTCAACACTGAAGCTTTCTTT. The chain has TRBV18 and TRBJ1-1; perhaps TRBD1 as D (6 bases). This CDR3 region has 17 residues. The V end was cut by 4 bases, the J end by 2 bases, with 20 bases between. Germline V lookup: CDR1 KGHSH, CDR2 LQKENI.